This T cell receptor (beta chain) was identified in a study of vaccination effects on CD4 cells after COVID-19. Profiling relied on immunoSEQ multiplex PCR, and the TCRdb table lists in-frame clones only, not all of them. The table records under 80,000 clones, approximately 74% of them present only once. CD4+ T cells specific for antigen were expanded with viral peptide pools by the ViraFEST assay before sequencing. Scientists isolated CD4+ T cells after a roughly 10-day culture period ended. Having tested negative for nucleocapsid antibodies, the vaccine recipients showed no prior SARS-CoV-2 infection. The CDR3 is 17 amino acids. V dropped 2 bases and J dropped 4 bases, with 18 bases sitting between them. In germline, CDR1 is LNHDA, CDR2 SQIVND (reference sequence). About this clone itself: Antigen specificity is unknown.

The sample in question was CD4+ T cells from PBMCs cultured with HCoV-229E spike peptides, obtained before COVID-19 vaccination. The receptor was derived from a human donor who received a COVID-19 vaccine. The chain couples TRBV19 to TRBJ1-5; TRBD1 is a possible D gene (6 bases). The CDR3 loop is CASSIRANQGWNQPQHF. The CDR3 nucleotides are TGTGCCAGTAGTATAAGGGCCAACCAGGGGTGGAATCAGCCCCAGCATTTT.